This record looks at one TCR beta chain sequence and its context. Its target is not known. PCR involved 60 Vbeta and 13 Jbeta primers. TCRdb keeps only in-frame clones here, not all; method: immunoSEQ multiplex PCR. This sample carries about 190,000 clones, around nine tenths of them seen once, and the ten largest clones take approximately 1.7%. The data derive from a study of cytomegalovirus exposure and HLA in healthy donors. Study-wide results and limits: TRBV6-2, TRBV6-3 and some other V segments were excluded as indistinguishable.

The V end was cut by 2 bases, the J end by 2 bases, with 11 bases between. The germline V gene has CDR1 MNHNS and CDR2 SASEGT. This CDR3 contains 15 residues. The sequenced sample consisted of PBMCs. The chain employs TRBV6-1 and TRBJ2-3; D is undetermined. This receptor was obtained from a woman in her late teens or twenties in good health and CMV-seronegative. CDR3 nucleotide sequence: TGTGCCAGCAGTGAATTTAGACATATCACAGATACGCAGTATTTT. This encodes CASSEFRHITDTQYF.